The 6 T cell receptor beta chains reported below all come from one sample, sequenced in a study of blood T cell repertoires in COVID-19. Using immunoSEQ multiplex PCR, the repertoire was profiled, and TCRdb retains in-frame clones only, with some absent. This sample has 90,000 or so clones, with approximately 88% found just once. The sample was peripheral blood. The receptors derive from a woman between 55 and 75 years old with COVID-19, enrolled during active disease.

The chain employs TRBV19 and TRBJ1-1; D unclear. This CDR3 spans 12 amino acids. The germline CDR1 and CDR2 sequences are LNHDA and SQIVND (reference sequence). V dropped 3 bases and J dropped 10 bases, with 12 bases sitting between them. The chain's CDR3 is CASSIGLGGAFF. CDR3 nucleotides: TGTGCCAGTAGTATCGGGCTCGGAGGAGCTTTCTTT.

The table lists this clone with a count of one. The chain is built from TRBV6-5 and TRBJ1-5, with 7 bases identical to TRBD1. The trim removed 6 bases at V and 6 bases at J, leaving 8 bases unmatched. The germline V gene has CDR1 MNHEY and CDR2 SVGAGI. The CDR3 length is 14 residues. The CDR3 region has the DNA TGTGCCAGCAGCGTACAGGGGTCGGCTCAGCCCCAGCATTTT. Translating it yields CASSVQGSAQPQHF.

The chain has TRBV7-2 and TRBJ2-7; D gene uncertain. The ends were cut back, 5 bases at V and 3 bases at J, with 8 bases in the middle. CDR1 is SGHTA and CDR2 is FQGNSA in the germline V gene. The CDR3 loop spans 12 amino acids. CDR3 residues: CASSLQFYEQYF. The CDR3 nucleotides read TGTGCCAGCAGCCTACAGTTCTACGAGCAGTACTTC. The full variable domain, its missing parts supplied by reference TRBV7-2 and TRBJ2-7, is GAGVSQSPSNKVTEKGKDVELRCDPISGHTALYWYRQSLGQGLEFLIYFQGNSAPDKSGLPSDRFSAERTGGSVSTLTIQRTQQEDSAVYLCASSLQFYEQYFGPGTRLTVT.

The chain employs TRBV7-3 and TRBJ1-1; D possibly corresponds to TRBD1 (5 bases). The CDR3 consists of 13 residues. The V end was cut by 1 base, the J end by 4 bases, with 7 bases between. Germline CDR1 and CDR2: SGHTA and FQGTGA. In nucleotides, the CDR3 is TGTGCCAGCAGCTTAATGGGGGGCACTGAAGCTTTCTTT. This sequence encodes CASSLMGGTEAFF.

This chain uses TRBV10-1 with TRBJ1-1; TRBD1 aligns across 8 bases. Germline V gene data show CDR1 as WNHNN and CDR2 as SYGVQD (reference sequence). V trimming: 5 bases; J trimming: 1 base; junction bases outside the gene matches: 12. The CDR3 sequence is 17 residues long. In nucleotides, the CDR3 is TGCGCCAGCAGTCCCAGAGCCATACAGGGGGAGAACACTGAAGCTTTCTTT. The encoded protein is CASSPRAIQGENTEAFF.

The rearrangement joins TRBV9 to TRBJ2-5; D might be TRBD2 (6 bases). Trimming took off 7 bases at V and 5 bases at J, with 36 bases between the two ends. The CDR3 totals 20 residues. Germline values: CDR1 SGDLS, CDR2 YYNGEE. The CDR3 DNA sequence: TGTGCCAGCCCCGTGAGACGGGAACAGGAGGGATGGAGTAGTTTGGAGACCCAGTACTTC. This encodes CASPVRREQEGWSSLETQYF. Filled out from reference TRBV9 and TRBJ2-5, the complete variable domain reads DSGVTQTPKHLITATGQRVTLRCSPRSGDLSVYWYQQSLDQGLQFLIQYYNGEERAKGNILERFSAQQFPDLHSELNLSSLELGDSALYFCASPVRREQEGWSSLETQYFGPGTRLLVL.